The present TCR beta chain was sequenced within a study of cytomegalovirus exposure and HLA in healthy donors. Points from the study as a whole: An analysis was carried out later, and it reportedly showed fewer N-insertions in an Asian-associated ancestry cluster than the approximately 700-donor mean. Most CMV-associated TCR beta chains were later found to appear HLA-restricted.

Primers: 60 Vbeta forward and 13 Jbeta reverse. Libraries were prepared by immunoSEQ multiplex PCR; TCRdb keeps only in-frame clonotypes and omits some of them. The sample carries about 92,000 clones, roughly 73% recorded once. About this clone: Antigen unknown. Sequence at one end of the junction differs from germline and may be a read error.

This CDR3 contains 12 residues. Germline CDR1 SEHNR, CDR2 FQNEAQ (reference sequence). The clonotype comes from a man aged 50-59 years in good health and CMV-seropositive. The chain carries TRBV7-9 and TRBJ2-2, with D unresolved. The sequencing input was PBMCs. The CDR3 DNA follows: TGTTCCAGCAGCATAGTTCACGGGGAGCTGTTTTTT. Its protein product is CSSSIVHGELFF.